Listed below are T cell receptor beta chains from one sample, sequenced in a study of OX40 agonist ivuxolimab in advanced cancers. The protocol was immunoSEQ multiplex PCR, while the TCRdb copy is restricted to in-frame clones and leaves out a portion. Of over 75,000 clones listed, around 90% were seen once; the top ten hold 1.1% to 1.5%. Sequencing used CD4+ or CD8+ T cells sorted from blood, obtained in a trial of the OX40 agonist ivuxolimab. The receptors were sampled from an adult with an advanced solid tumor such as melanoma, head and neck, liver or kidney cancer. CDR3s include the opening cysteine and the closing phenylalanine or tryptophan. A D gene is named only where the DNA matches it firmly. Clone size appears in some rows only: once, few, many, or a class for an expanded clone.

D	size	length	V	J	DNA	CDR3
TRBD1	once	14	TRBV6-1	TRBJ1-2	TGTGCCAGCAGTCAATGGACAGGGGACTATGGCTACACCTTC	CASSQWTGDYGYTF
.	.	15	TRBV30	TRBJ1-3	TGTGCCTGGAGTGTGGTCGCCGGCTCTGGAAACACCATATATTTT	CAWSVVAGSGNTIYF
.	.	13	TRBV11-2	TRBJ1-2	TGTGCCAGCAGCCCAAGGGGGTACTATGGCTACACCTTC	CASSPRGYYGYTF
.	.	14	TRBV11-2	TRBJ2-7	TGTGCCAGCAGCTTAGTCGGGGCCTCCTACGAGCAGTACTTC	CASSLVGASYEQYF
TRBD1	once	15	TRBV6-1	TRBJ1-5	TGTGCCAGCAGTGAAGCTTTGACAGGGGTACAGCCCCAGCATTTT	CASSEALTGVQPQHF
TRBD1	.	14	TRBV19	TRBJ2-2	TGTGCCAGTAGTAACAGGGGCCGCACCGGGGAGCTGTTTTTT	CASSNRGRTGELFF
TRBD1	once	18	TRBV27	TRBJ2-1	TGTGCCAGCAGTTTAAGACAGGGGAGAATTTCTTCCTACAATGAGCAGTTCTTC	CASSLRQGRISSYNEQFF
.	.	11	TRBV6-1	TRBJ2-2	TGTGCCAGCAGTTGGGCCGGGGAGCTGTTTTTT	CASSWAGELFF
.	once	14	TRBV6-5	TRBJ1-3	TGTGCCAGCACCCCGGACAGCTCTGGAAACACCATATATTTT	CASTPDSSGNTIYF
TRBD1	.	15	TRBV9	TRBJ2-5	TGTGCCAGCAGCGCCCCGACAGGGGCCGGGGAGACCCAGTACTTC	CASSAPTGAGETQYF
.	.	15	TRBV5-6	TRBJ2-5	TGTGCCAGCAGCTTGAGACTAGGGTACCAAGAGACCCAGTACTTC	CASSLRLGYQETQYF
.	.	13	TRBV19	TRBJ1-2	TGTGCCAGTAGTATAGATTATCGCACCGGCTACACCTTC	CASSIDYRTGYTF
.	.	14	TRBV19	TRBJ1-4	TGTGCCAGTAGTATCCTGTCAGATAATGAAAAACTGTTTTTT	CASSILSDNEKLFF
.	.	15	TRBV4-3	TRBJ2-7	TGCGCCAGCAGCCAAGTCTCGGGGCAGGGTTCCGAGCAGTACTTC	CASSQVSGQGSEQYF
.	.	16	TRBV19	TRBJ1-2	TGTGCCAGTAGTATGTTCCGAGACCCCGGTGTCTATGGCTACACCTTC	CASSMFRDPGVYGYTF
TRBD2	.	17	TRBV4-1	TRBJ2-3	TGCGCCAGCAGCCCGGGGACTAGCGGGAGAATGTGGGATACGCAGTATTTT	CASSPGTSGRMWDTQYF
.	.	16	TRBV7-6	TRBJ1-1	TGTGCCAGCAGCTTATACTCCCAGGGGATGGGCACTGAAGCTTTCTTT	CASSLYSQGMGTEAFF
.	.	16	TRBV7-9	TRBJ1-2	TGTGCCAGCAGCCGCACACCGATTCTGGTAGCCTATGGCTACACCTTC	CASSRTPILVAYGYTF
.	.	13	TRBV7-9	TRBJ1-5	TGTGCCAGCAGCAAAAGAGCCGATCAGCCCCAGCATTTT	CASSKRADQPQHF
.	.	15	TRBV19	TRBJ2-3	TGTGCCAGCGGTAGGGGGGGCGGCAGCACAGATACGCAGTATTTT	CASGRGGGSTDTQYF
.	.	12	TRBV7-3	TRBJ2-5	TGTGCCAGCAGCGCCGACTCAGAGACCCAGTACTTC	CASSADSETQYF
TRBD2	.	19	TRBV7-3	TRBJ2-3	TGTGCCAGCGCCCGGTGGGCTAGCGGGTTTACTAGGGGGACAGATACGCAGTATTTT	CASARWASGFTRGTDTQYF
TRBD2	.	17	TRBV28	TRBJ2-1	TGTGCCAGTAGAGGCGCGACTTTCGGGAGGGCGTACAATGAGCAGTTCTTC	CASRGATFGRAYNEQFF
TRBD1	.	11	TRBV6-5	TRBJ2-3	TGTGCCAGCAGTTCTACAGGGGCGCAGTATTTT	CASSSTGAQYF
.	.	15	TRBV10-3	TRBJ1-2	TGTGCCATCAGTGAGTCGGCGTCAACTAACTATGGCTACACCTTC	CAISESASTNYGYTF
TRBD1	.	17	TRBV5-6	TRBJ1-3	TGTGCCAGCAGTTGGAGGACAGGACAATACTCTGGAAACACCATATATTTT	CASSWRTGQYSGNTIYF
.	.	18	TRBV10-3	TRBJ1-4	TGTGCCATCTCTAAAGACAGGAAGGGACCCTCAACTAATGAAAAACTGTTTTTT	CAISKDRKGPSTNEKLFF
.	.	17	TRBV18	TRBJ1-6	TGTGCCAGCTCACCACGTTTAATGGAGGGTATGAATTCACCCCTCCACTTT	CASSPRLMEGMNSPLHF
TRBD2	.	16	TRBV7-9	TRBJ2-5	TGTGCCAGCAGCAAGGGACTAGCTGGCCTGCAAGAGACCCAGTACTTC	CASSKGLAGLQETQYF
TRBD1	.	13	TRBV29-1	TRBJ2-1	TGCAGCGTTGACCCGGGACAGCTTAATGAGCAGTTCTTC	CSVDPGQLNEQFF
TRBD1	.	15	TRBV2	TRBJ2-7	TGTGCCAGCAGCGCCGGACAGGGTGGGACCTACGAGCAGTACTTC	CASSAGQGGTYEQYF
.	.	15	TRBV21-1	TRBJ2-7	TGTGCCAGCAGCAAGGACAGGGAAAGCTCCTACGAGCAGTACTTC	CASSKDRESSYEQYF
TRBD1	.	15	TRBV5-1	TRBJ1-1	TGCGCCAGCAGCTCTGGAGGGACAGCGAACACTGAAGCTTTCTTT	CASSSGGTANTEAFF
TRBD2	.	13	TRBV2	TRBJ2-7	TGTGCCAGCAGTCTAGCGGGGTCCGGCGAGCAGTACTTC	CASSLAGSGEQYF
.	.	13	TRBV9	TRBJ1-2	TGTGCCAGCAGCGTAACCCAGGGCTATGGCTACACCTTC	CASSVTQGYGYTF
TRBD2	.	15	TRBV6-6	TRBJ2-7	TGTGCCAGCAGTTCTAGGACTAGCGGGATCAACGAGCAGTACTTC	CASSSRTSGINEQYF
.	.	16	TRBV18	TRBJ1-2	TGTGCCAGCTCACCAGAAGTAAAGGGGCGGTTCTATGGCTACACCTTC	CASSPEVKGRFYGYTF
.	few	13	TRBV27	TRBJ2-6	TGTGCCAGCAGTTTCAGTGGGGCCAACGTCCTGACTTTC	CASSFSGANVLTF
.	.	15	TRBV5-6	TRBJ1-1	TGTGCCAGCAGCCACCCTGGGGATTGGAACACTGAAGCTTTCTTT	CASSHPGDWNTEAFF
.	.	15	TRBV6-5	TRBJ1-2	TGTGCCAGCACCGGACGGGGGCAGAGGGTTAAGGGCTACACCTTC	CASTGRGQRVKGYTF
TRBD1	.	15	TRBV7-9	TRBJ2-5	TGTGCCAGCAGCTTAGGGGACAGGTCCCAAGAGACCCAGTACTTC	CASSLGDRSQETQYF
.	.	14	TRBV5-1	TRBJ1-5	TGCGCCAGCCGACTGGGGCAAGGCAATCAGCCCCAGCATTTT	CASRLGQGNQPQHF